Listed here are 10 T cell receptor beta chains from one sample, sequenced in a study of T-cell memory formation after mild COVID-19. Via MiXCR, TCRdb re-called the 5' RACE reads, giving one row per CDR3 protein. The data contain 250,000 or so distinct CDR3 sequences, 8% to 10% of them seen just once; the ten biggest clones take up 22%. The sequencing input was PBMCs or a T cell subset sorted from them (not recorded which). The receptors were gathered from a man aged 18-30 years who had mild COVID-19 (a few samples of this study predate the infection). Cell type and time point are not known.

This clonotype occurred a few times. The rearrangement joins TRBV4-3 to TRBJ2-7; 8 bases fit TRBD2. With 0 bases clipped from V and 8 bases from J, the junction kept 9 bases outside the gene matches. Germline CDR1 LGHNA, CDR2 YSLEER. This CDR3 comprises 15 residues. CDR3 bases: TGCGCCAGCAGCCAAGATGCGGAGCGGGGGCCGAAGCAGTACGTC. Encoded protein: CASSQDAERGPKQYV.

The table lists this clonotype with a few counts. The chain has TRBV6-2 or TRBV6-3 and TRBJ2-7; the D is unclear. V lost 5 bases, J lost 3 bases, and 17 bases lay in between. Germline lookup yields CDR1 MNHEY and CDR2 SVGEGT. This CDR3 region has 15 residues. The CDR3 here is CASSRPVPPDYEQYF. The CDR3 coding sequence is TGTGCCAGCAGTCGTCCGGTGCCCCCCGACTACGAGCAGTACTTC.

There are many counts of this clonotype. V gene TRBV6-2 or TRBV6-3 combines with J gene TRBJ2-5; the D gene is possibly TRBD2 (6 bases). The CDR3 runs to 13 residues. V shed 6 bases and J shed 4 bases, with 12 bases lying between them. Germline V CDR1 and CDR2: MNHEY, SVGEGT. The CDR3 is CASRRSGGETQYF. In DNA, the CDR3 is TGTGCCAGCAGACGCTCCGGGGGAGAGACCCAGTACTTC.

V and J are TRBV7-2 and TRBJ2-3; 12 bases line up with TRBD2. CDR3 length equals 17 residues. The V and J ends lost 3 bases and 4 bases, in that order; junction bases with no gene match: 8. The germline CDR1 and CDR2 sequences are SGHTA and FQGNSA. CDR3 in DNA: TGTGCCAGCAGCTTTCAAATCCTAGCGGGGGGGGCAGATACGCAGTATTTT. Protein sequence: CASSFQILAGGADTQYF. The full variable domain, completed using reference TRBV7-2 and TRBJ2-3, is GAGVSQSPSNKVTEKGKDVELRCDPISGHTALYWYRQSLGQGLEFLIYFQGNSAPDKSGLPSDRFSAERTGGSVSTLTIQRTQQEDSAVYLCASSFQILAGGADTQYFGPGTRLTVL.

The chain combines TRBV6-5 with TRBJ1-2, with 7 bases identical to TRBD1. This CDR3 has 13 amino acids. The V gene end was trimmed by 4 bases and the J gene end by 8 bases; junction bases not matched to a gene: 7. The V gene's germline CDR1 is MNHEY and CDR2 SVGAGI. The CDR3 is CASSSDRVKGYTF. CDR3 in DNA: TGTGCCAGCAGTTCCGACAGGGTTAAAGGCTACACCTTC.

This clonotype showed up many times. The CDR3 DNA reads TGTGCCAGCAGTTGGGACCCCACAGATACGCAGTATTTT. Protein product: CASSWDPTDTQYF. The rearrangement joins TRBV11-2 to TRBJ2-3, with D possibly being TRBD1 or TRBD2 (5 bases each). The germline V gene encodes CDR1 SGHAT and CDR2 FQNNGV. CDR3 length: 13 amino acids. The germline V and J ends were trimmed by 6 bases and 2 bases, with 9 bases remaining between them.

Ten or more counts support this clonotype. CDR3 bases: TGTGCCAGCAGCTCTACTACTTCACCCCTCCACTTT. Its translation: CASSSTTSPLHF. The chain has TRBV5-5 and TRBJ1-6; no firm D call. The germline V gene has CDR1 SGHKS and CDR2 YYEKEE (reference sequence). Trimming removed 3 bases at V and 9 bases at J, with 7 bases between. There are 12 residues in the CDR3.

The chain recombines TRBV12-3 or TRBV12-4 with TRBJ2-7; no definite D call. Deletions cut 10 bases from V and 7 bases from J, with 11 bases between. This CDR3 has 10 amino acids. CDR3 sequence: CAKYRREQYV. The CDR3 DNA sequence: TGTGCCAAGTACAGAAGGGAGCAGTACGTC.

V and J are TRBV24-1 and TRBJ2-1, with TRBD1 as a possible D gene (6 bases). The CDR3 covers 16 residues. The germline V gene encodes CDR1 KGHDR and CDR2 SFDVKD. V was clipped by 11 bases and J by 0 bases, with 19 bases between them. CDR3 nucleotides: TGTGCCAGACTCCTTTACAGGGCAAGCTCCTACAATGAGCAGTTCTTC. The encoded protein is CARLLYRASSYNEQFF.

This clonotype was found a few times. V usage is TRBV7-2 and J usage is TRBJ1-2; 7 nucleotides line up with TRBD1. V was clipped by 2 bases and J by 6 bases; unmatched bases: 6. Germline CDR1 and CDR2: SGHTA and FQGNSA. This CDR3 has 14 amino acids. The CDR3 nucleotides read TGTGCCAGCAGCTTAAAGGGACAGTCGGATGGCTACACCTTC. Translated, it gives CASSLKGQSDGYTF.